These 11 T cell receptor beta chains were all obtained from the same sample, sequenced in a study of blood T cell repertoires in COVID-19. Using immunoSEQ multiplex PCR, the repertoire was profiled, and TCRdb retains in-frame clones only, with some absent. In the table there are tens of thousands of clones, approximately 90% of which are singletons. Sequencing was carried out using peripheral blood. The receptors stem from a woman older than 75 with acute or convalescent COVID-19.

The CDR3 region is CASSEARGTYGYTF. The CDR3 nucleotides read TGTGCCAGCAGTGAAGCAAGAGGCACCTATGGCTACACCTTC. The V and J genes are TRBV2 and TRBJ1-2; D remains unclear. This CDR3 spans 14 amino acids. The germline CDR1 and CDR2 sequences are SNHLY and FYNNEI. With 0 bases removed from V and 4 bases from J, the gap between germline ends came to 9 bases.

The rearrangement uses TRBV7-2 and TRBJ2-4; 11 nucleotides align to TRBD2. CDR3 length: 19 amino acids. The germline gives CDR1 SGHTA, CDR2 FQGNSA. After removal of 6 bases from V and 0 bases from J, the junction contained 13 bases not matched to a gene. CDR3 sequence: CASSQSGTSGSLAKNIQYF. DNA for the CDR3: TGTGCCAGCAGTCAAAGCGGGACTAGCGGCTCATTAGCCAAAAACATTCAGTACTTC.

The genes are TRBV14 and TRBJ1-2, with a weak D call TRBD1 (6 bases). Deletions cut 3 bases from V and 7 bases from J, with 24 bases between. This CDR3 is 17 amino acids long. Germline CDR1 reads SGHDN; CDR2 reads FVKESK. CDR3 in DNA: TGTGCCAGCAGCCAGCTTAACCGCAGGGGAAATACGTTTGGCTACACCTTC. Its protein product is CASSQLNRRGNTFGYTF.

This chain connects TRBV6-5 to TRBJ1-5, with no clear D. Trimming took 11 bases from V and 6 from J, leaving 14 bases between them. From germline, CDR1 is MNHEY and CDR2 SVGAGI. This CDR3 is built from 12 residues. CDR3 region: CASGERVQPQHF. CDR3 nucleotides: TGTGCCTCCGGGGAGCGGGTTCAGCCCCAGCATTTT.

The chain carries TRBV10-3 and TRBJ1-1; 9 nucleotides align to TRBD1. V was pared by 5 bases and J by 1 base, with 5 bases of the junction left unmatched. Germline CDR1 and CDR2: ENHRY and SYGVKD. The CDR3 is made up of 15 amino acids. The CDR3, as DNA: TGTGCCATCAGTTCACAGGGGGCAGGGAACACTGAAGCTTTCTTT. It translates to CAISSQGAGNTEAFF.

The V call is TRBV4-1, the J call TRBJ2-1, with a possible D match to TRBD1 (5 bases). Trimming took 6 bases from V and 0 from J, leaving 12 bases between them. CDR1 MGHRA and CDR2 YSYEKL come from the germline V gene. The CDR3 has 15 amino acids. The CDR3 nucleotides are TGCGCCAGCAGACCAGACAGTAGCTCCTACAATGAGCAGTTCTTC. Encoded protein: CASRPDSSSYNEQFF.

The table lists this clone with a count of one. In DNA, the CDR3 is TGTGCCAGCAGCTTATGGGTACAGGGAAACACCATATATTTT. It yields the protein CASSLWVQGNTIYF. The J gene is TRBJ1-3, the V gene TRBV7-2; D remains unclear. The CDR3 loop spans 14 amino acids. CDR1 SGHTA and CDR2 FQGNSA come from the germline V gene. Trimming shortened V by 2 bases and J by 4 bases, and 9 bases separated the two germline ends.

The chain combines TRBV6-5 with TRBJ2-2; the D is unclear. V shed 1 base and J shed 5 bases, with 11 bases lying between them. Germline lookup yields CDR1 MNHEY and CDR2 SVGAGI. The CDR3 sequence is 15 residues long. This CDR3 is CASSYLTLRTGELFF. The CDR3 nucleotides read TGTGCCAGCAGTTACTTGACCTTGAGGACCGGGGAGCTGTTTTTT.

The chain uses TRBV25-1 and TRBJ2-4, with D perhaps matching TRBD2 (6 bases). Trimming stripped 3 bases from V and 8 bases from J, with 11 bases between. The germline V gene has CDR1 MGHDK and CDR2 SYGVNS. The length of the CDR3 is 13 residues. The CDR3 sequence is CASSDSREDIQYF. In DNA form, the CDR3 reads TGTGCCAGCAGTGATTCCAGGGAGGACATTCAGTACTTC.

The chain couples TRBV29-1 to TRBJ2-7; the match to TRBD1 covers 11 bases. From germline, CDR1 is SQVTM and CDR2 ANQGSEA. Trimming cost V 8 bases and J 2 bases; bases outside gene matches: 11. The CDR3 runs 15 residues. CDR3 nucleotides: TGCAGCTTTATAGGCCGGGACAGGGGGGCCTACGAGCAGTACTTC. It encodes CSFIGRDRGAYEQYF.

The chain employs TRBV27 and TRBJ1-1, with TRBD1 identical over 7 bases. The CDR3 has 17 residues. V shed 1 base and J 4 bases; nucleotides not matched to a gene: 12. Germline CDR1 is MNHEY and CDR2 is SMNVEV (reference sequence). In DNA, the CDR3 is TGTGCCAGCAGTTTATTGCTCCACAGGGGTAAAATCACTGAAGCTTTCTTT. Amino acid sequence: CASSLLLHRGKITEAFF.